The present T cell receptor beta chain was sequenced within a study of CXCR3-negative and CXCR3-positive naive CD8 T cells. Through 5' RACE with UMI labels, the TRB cDNA libraries were prepared. Following a re-call of the 5' RACE reads, TCRdb has one entry per CDR3 protein and lacks DNA. Here the sample table reports under 85,000 distinct CDR3 sequences. Comment on this clonotype: Antigen specificity is unknown.

Naive CD8+ T cells carried a CD45RO-CCR7+CD27+CD95- phenotype. The CDR3 totals 15 residues. Germline CDR1 SQVTM, CDR2 ANQGSEA. Whole-study results and caveats: Naive cells positive for CXCR3 carried more hydrophobic TRB CDR3s than CXCR3-negative ones.

The sequence derives from a human donor in good health. Some clones in this sample may be carry-over from other donors' samples. Sequencing was performed on naive CXCR3+ CD8+ T cells from blood. Subset given: CD45RO-CCR7+CD27+CD95- naive CD8+ T cells expressing CXCR3 (TNR3+). The V and J genes are TRBV29-1 and TRBJ2-3; the TRBD2 assignment by TCRdb is unverifiable without DNA. Here the CDR3 reads CSVEDRRESTDTQYF.